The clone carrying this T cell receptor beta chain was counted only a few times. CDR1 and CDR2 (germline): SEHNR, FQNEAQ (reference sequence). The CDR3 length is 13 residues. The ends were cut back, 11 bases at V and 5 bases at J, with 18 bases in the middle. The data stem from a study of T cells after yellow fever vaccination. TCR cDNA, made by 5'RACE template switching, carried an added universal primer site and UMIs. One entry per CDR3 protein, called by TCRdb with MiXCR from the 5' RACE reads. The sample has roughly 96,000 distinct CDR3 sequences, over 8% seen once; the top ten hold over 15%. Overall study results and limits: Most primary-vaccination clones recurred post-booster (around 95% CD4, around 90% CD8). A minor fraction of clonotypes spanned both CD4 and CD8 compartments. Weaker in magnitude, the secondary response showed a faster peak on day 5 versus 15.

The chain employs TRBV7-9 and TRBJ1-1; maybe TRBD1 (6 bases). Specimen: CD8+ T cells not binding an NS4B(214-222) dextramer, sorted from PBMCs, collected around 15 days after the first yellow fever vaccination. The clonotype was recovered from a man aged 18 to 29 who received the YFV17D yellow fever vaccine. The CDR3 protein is CAGYLDRRTEAFF. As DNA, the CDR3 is TGTGCCGGCTACCTGGACAGAAGAACTGAAGCTTTCTTT. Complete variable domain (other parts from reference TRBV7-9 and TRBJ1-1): DTGVSQNPRHKITKRGQNVTFRCDPISEHNRLYWYRQTLGQGPEFLTYFQNEAQLEKSRLLSDRFSAERPKGSFSTLEIQRTEQGDSAMYLCAGYLDRRTEAFFGQGTRLTVV.